These 32 T cell receptor beta chains share one sample of origin, sequenced in a study of chemoradiotherapy in HPV16-positive cancers. The repertoire was sequenced with immunoSEQ multiplex PCR; TCRdb's copy has only in-frame clones and lacks some. The sample shows over 10,000 clones, roughly 87% of them seen only once. The sample in question was blood, obtained from a patient who underwent chemoradiotherapy. The source is a human donor with HPV-associated anogenital cancer.

The V and J genes are TRBV2 and TRBJ1-3, with a possible D match to TRBD1 (5 bases). CDR3 length equals 16 residues. The V end lost 4 bases, the J end lost 0 bases, and 13 bases lay between the germline ends. Germline values: CDR1 SNHLY, CDR2 FYNNEI. The DNA of the CDR3 is TGTGCCAGCAGTGGGGGCGTAGGAAGCTCTGGAAACACCATATATTTT. It translates to CASSGGVGSSGNTIYF.

This rearrangement joins TRBV7-2 to TRBJ1-6; D unresolved. Germline loops: CDR1 SGHTA, CDR2 FQGNSA. V was clipped by 6 bases and J by 14 bases, with 32 bases between them. The CDR3 totals 18 residues. The CDR3 spells CASRPGVQPEFQFLALHF. The CDR3 coding sequence is TGTGCCAGCAGACCTGGGGTGCAGCCGGAGTTTCAATTTTTGGCCCTCCACTTT.

This chain joins TRBV5-1 and TRBJ2-1, with TRBD2 matching 12 bases. The CDR3 runs 15 residues. Germline trimming cut 2 bases from V and 5 bases from J; bases unmatched to any gene: 2. The V gene's germline CDR1 is SGHRS and CDR2 YFSETQ. The CDR3 loop is CASSFTSGGNNEQFF. CDR3 DNA: TGCGCCAGCAGCTTTACTAGCGGGGGGAACAATGAGCAGTTCTTC.

The chain is built from TRBV14 and TRBJ2-1, with 8 bases matching TRBD2. The CDR3 runs 16 residues. CDR1 and CDR2 (germline): SGHDN, FVKESK. Losses at the gene ends were 4 bases for V and 1 base for J; bases not matched to a gene: 6. CDR3 DNA: TGTGCCAGCAGCCCTCAACTAGCGGCTTCCTACAATGAGCAGTTCTTC. Translated: CASSPQLAASYNEQFF.

The chain couples TRBV13 to TRBJ1-3; D ambiguous. The CDR3 totals 13 residues. The V end lost 5 bases, the J end lost 6 bases, and 11 bases lay between the germline ends. The V gene's germline CDR1 is PRHDT and CDR2 FYEKMQ (reference sequence). Written as DNA, the CDR3 is TGTGCCAGCAGCGGAGATCGGGAAAACACCATATATTTT. Translating gives CASSGDRENTIYF.

This clone was detected only a few times. The chain employs TRBV15 and TRBJ2-3, with D perhaps matching TRBD1 (6 bases). CDR1 and CDR2 (germline): LNHNV, YYDKDF (reference sequence). V lost 1 base and J lost 2, with 7 bases in between. The length of the CDR3 is 14 residues. In DNA, the CDR3 is TGTGCCACCAGCAGAGGACAGGACACAGATACGCAGTATTTT. Its translation: CATSRGQDTDTQYF.

The gene calls are TRBV2 and TRBJ1-6; D gene ambiguous. Between the trimmed V and J ends, which lost 7 bases and 7 bases, there was a span of 14 bases. Germline V CDR1 and CDR2: SNHLY, FYNNEI. The CDR3 contains 14 residues. CDR3 DNA: TGTGCCAGCACCGAAGGGAACAGCAATTCACCCCTCCACTTT. It codes for CASTEGNSNSPLHF. The entire variable domain, with the rest obtained from reference TRBV2 and TRBJ1-6, is as follows: EPEVTQTPSHQVTQMGQEVILRCVPISNHLYFYWYRQILGQKVEFLVSFYNNEISEKSEIFDDQFSVERPDGSNFTLKIRSTKLEDSAMYFCASTEGNSNSPLHFGNGTRLTVT.

CDR3 sequence reads: CASSAGEGEMMVQPQHF. As DNA, the CDR3 is TGTGCCAGCAGCGCCGGGGAAGGGGAGATGATGGTTCAGCCCCAGCATTTT. The V call is TRBV28, the J call TRBJ1-5, with TRBD1 as a possible D gene (5 bases). V was cut by 6 bases and J by 6 bases, with 24 bases left in between. The germline gives CDR1 MDHEN, CDR2 SYDVKM. This CDR3 is 17 amino acids long.

The rearrangement uses TRBV7-8 and TRBJ2-3; the match to TRBD2 covers 12 bases. After removal of 4 bases from V and 5 bases from J, the junction contained 7 bases not matched to a gene. The CDR3 is 16 residues long. Germline CDR1 is SGHVS and CDR2 is FQNEAQ. CDR3: CASSSLLAGGLDTQYF. The CDR3 bases are TGTGCCAGCAGCTCGCTACTAGCGGGAGGCCTAGATACGCAGTATTTT.

V gene TRBV21-1 combines with J gene TRBJ2-7; no check of the table's D call, TRBD1, against the DNA was made. TRBV21-1 is deemed a pseudogene. This CDR3 is 15 amino acids long. The CDR3 DNA is TGTGCCAGCAGCAAGGGGGACAGGATCTCCTACGAGCAGTACTTC. As protein: CASSKGDRISYEQYF.

This sequence joins TRBV28 and TRBJ2-7; D may match TRBD1 or TRBD2 (5 bases each). The germline V and J ends were trimmed by 4 bases and 5 bases, with 24 bases remaining between them. The CDR3 is 17 residues long. Per the germline V gene, CDR1 is MDHEN and CDR2 is SYDVKM. The CDR3: CASSSQPGPSSLDEQYF. The CDR3 DNA follows: TGTGCCAGCAGTTCTCAACCGGGACCCTCCTCTTTGGACGAGCAGTACTTC.

The gene calls are TRBV5-1 and TRBJ2-5; D call uncertain. The CDR3 is 15 residues long. The germline gives CDR1 SGHRS, CDR2 YFSETQ. V lost 0 bases and J lost 7, with 16 bases in between. This CDR3 is CASSLAAGLWGTQYF. The CDR3 nucleotides read TGCGCCAGCAGCTTGGCCGCTGGCTTATGGGGGACCCAGTACTTC.

This clone was counted only a few times. V gene TRBV7-9 combines with J gene TRBJ2-3; 7 nucleotides match TRBD1. The J segment lost 1 base and the V segment lost 1 base, leaving 8 bases of the junction unmatched. Germline V gives CDR1 SEHNR, CDR2 FQNEAQ (reference sequence). CDR3 length: 17 amino acids. The CDR3 nucleotides are TGTGCCAGCAGCTTAGGCACGACAGGGAGCCGCACAGATACGCAGTATTTT. Translation gives CASSLGTTGSRTDTQYF.

The V call is TRBV14, the J call TRBJ2-1; 11 bases match TRBD2. The V gene end was trimmed by 3 bases and the J gene end by 8 bases; junction bases not matched to a gene: 6. Germline-derived CDR1 and CDR2 are SGHDN and FVKESK. The CDR3 has 15 amino acids. The CDR3 loop reads CASSHALAGGDEQFF. CDR3 DNA: TGTGCCAGCAGCCATGCCCTAGCGGGAGGAGATGAGCAGTTCTTC.

The chain links TRBV4-3 to TRBJ1-1, with 12 nucleotides matching TRBD1. Germline CDR1 and CDR2: LGHNA and YSLEER. The CDR3 runs 17 residues. V lost 3 bases to trimming and J lost 4 bases; unmatched junction nucleotides: 9. CDR3 sequence (DNA): TGCGCCAGCAGCCACCTCCTCGGGGACAGGGGGCTCACTGAAGCTTTCTTT. It yields the protein CASSHLLGDRGLTEAFF.

This chain joins TRBV7-2 and TRBJ2-1, with TRBD2 matching 10 bases. Germline CDR1 reads SGHTA; CDR2 reads FQGNSA. The CDR3 runs to 17 residues. The ends lost 1 base at V and 4 bases at J; junction bases unmatched: 7. The CDR3 protein is CASSLENLAGAYNEQFF. The DNA for the CDR3 is TGTGCCAGCAGCTTAGAGAACCTAGCGGGGGCTTACAATGAGCAGTTCTTC.

This clone was counted once. The chain combines TRBV18 with TRBJ1-6; no reliable D call. Germline CDR1 reads KGHSH; CDR2 reads LQKENI. The V and J ends lost 3 bases and 15 bases respectively, with 18 bases between them. This CDR3 is built from 14 residues. CDR3 amino acids: CASSPPGQSKNLHF. The CDR3, as DNA: TGTGCCAGCTCACCTCCGGGTCAGTCCAAGAACCTCCACTTT.

The chain has TRBV9 and TRBJ2-2, with D tentatively TRBD1 (5 bases). Trimming stripped 4 bases from V and 0 bases from J, with 10 bases between. The germline gives CDR1 SGDLS, CDR2 YYNGEE. The CDR3 totals 15 residues. The chain's CDR3 is CASSPQTANTGELFF. CDR3 bases: TGTGCCAGCAGCCCGCAGACAGCGAACACCGGGGAGCTGTTTTTT.

The chain employs TRBV7-6 and TRBJ2-3; D gene ambiguous. The CDR3 loop spans 14 amino acids. The germline V gene has CDR1 SGHVS and CDR2 FNYEAQ. V lost 1 base, J lost 5 bases, and 10 bases lay in between. CDR3 in amino acids: CASSLEKKLDTQYF. Written as DNA, the CDR3 is TGTGCCAGCAGCTTAGAGAAGAAGCTAGATACGCAGTATTTT. Full variable domain (outside the CDR3, taken from reference TRBV7-6 and TRBJ2-3): GAGVSQSPRYKVTKRGQDVALRCDPISGHVSLYWYRQALGQGPEFLTYFNYEAQQDKSGLPNDRFSAERPEGSISTLTIQRTEQRDSAMYRCASSLEKKLDTQYFGPGTRLTVL.

This rearrangement joins TRBV6-1 to TRBJ1-5, with a weak D call TRBD1 (5 bases). In germline, CDR1 is MNHNS, CDR2 SASEGT. Trimming removed 1 base from V and 4 bases from J, with 17 bases in between. The CDR3 totals 17 residues. CDR3 sequence reads: CASSEGKGDAENQPQHF. The CDR3 DNA reads as TGTGCCAGCAGTGAAGGGAAAGGGGATGCAGAGAATCAGCCCCAGCATTTT.

This clone was seen a single time. The chain couples TRBV6-5 to TRBJ2-7; D uncertain. This CDR3 is built from 11 residues. V shed 5 bases and J shed 7 bases, with 9 bases lying between them. Germline V lookup: CDR1 MNHEY, CDR2 SVGAGI. CDR3 DNA sequence: TGTGCCAGCAGTGAGACCCTAGAGCAGTACTTC. It is translated as CASSETLEQYF.

This sequence joins TRBV2 and TRBJ2-3; either TRBD1 or TRBD2 may fit D (5 bases each). Germline values: CDR1 SNHLY, CDR2 FYNNEI. V lost 9 bases, J lost 0 bases, and 16 bases lay in between. The CDR3 is 15 residues long. The CDR3 region is CASLGVRTSTDTQYF. The DNA of the CDR3 is TGTGCCAGTCTGGGGGTTCGCACTAGCACAGATACGCAGTATTTT.

V and J are TRBV2 and TRBJ1-1, with D possibly matching TRBD1 (6 bases). CDR3 size: 14 residues. Per the germline V gene, CDR1 is SNHLY and CDR2 is FYNNEI. Trimming cost V 7 bases and J 0 bases, with 12 bases left between them. The CDR3 here is CASIQGPLNTEAFF. The DNA for the CDR3 is TGTGCCAGCATACAGGGCCCGCTGAACACTGAAGCTTTCTTT.

The chain carries TRBV19 and TRBJ2-3, with 14 positions matching TRBD2. V lost 10 bases, J lost 3 bases, and 6 bases stayed unmatched. The CDR3 extends over 15 amino acids. Germline V CDR1 and CDR2: LNHDA, SQIVND (reference sequence). CDR3 loop: CATKGLAGETDTQYF. The CDR3, as DNA: TGTGCCACTAAGGGACTAGCGGGAGAAACAGATACGCAGTATTTT.

This chain uses TRBV4-1 with TRBJ1-1; no clear D gene. Germline loops: CDR1 MGHRA, CDR2 YSYEKL. Trimming took 4 bases from V and 6 from J, leaving 12 bases between them. The CDR3 is made up of 13 amino acids. The CDR3 protein is CASSRAGSSEAFF. The CDR3, as DNA: TGCGCCAGCAGCCGCGCGGGATCTTCTGAAGCTTTCTTT.

The chain uses TRBV9 and TRBJ2-3; D is perhaps TRBD2 (6 bases). Trimming took off 0 bases at V and 0 bases at J, with 8 bases between the two ends. The germline V gene encodes CDR1 SGDLS and CDR2 YYNGEE. The CDR3 runs 15 residues. CDR3 sequence reads: CASSVGGISTDTQYF. The DNA of the CDR3 is TGTGCCAGCAGCGTAGGCGGGATTAGCACAGATACGCAGTATTTT.

This clone has a single count. This sequence joins TRBV6-1 and TRBJ2-7; 9 positions match TRBD2. Germline V lookup: CDR1 MNHNS, CDR2 SASEGT. V was pared by 1 base and J by 4 bases, with 5 bases of the junction left unmatched. This CDR3 comprises 15 residues. The DNA of the CDR3 is TGTGCCAGCAGTGAAGGGGCGGGAGGGCCGTACGAGCAGTACTTC. Translation gives CASSEGAGGPYEQYF.

This chain joins TRBV10-1 and TRBJ2-2; D gene ambiguous. CDR1 and CDR2 (germline): WNHNN, SYGVQD (reference sequence). This CDR3 region has 17 residues. V lost 0 bases and J lost 2, with 13 bases in between. The CDR3 nucleotides read TGCGCCAGCAGTGAGTCGACGAGACAAGCAAACACCGGGGAGCTGTTTTTT. Its protein product is CASSESTRQANTGELFF.

The V gene is TRBV4-2, the J gene TRBJ2-5, with D tentatively TRBD2 (5 bases). The germline CDR1 and CDR2 sequences are LGHNA and YNFKEQ. V was pared by 4 bases and J by 2 bases, with 14 bases between. The CDR3 loop spans 15 amino acids. The CDR3 loop reads CASSPTWGEQETQYF. The CDR3 DNA is TGTGCCAGCAGCCCAACCTGGGGAGAACAAGAGACCCAGTACTTC.

The chain has TRBV7-2 and TRBJ2-7, with TRBD1 identical over 7 bases. Unmatched junction bases numbered 6, after V lost 1 base and J lost 0 bases. Germline V gene data show CDR1 as SGHTA and CDR2 as FQGNSA. This CDR3 is 16 amino acids long. The DNA of the CDR3 is TGTGCCAGCAGCTTAGATCGGACAGGCCACTCCTACGAGCAGTACTTC. It is translated as CASSLDRTGHSYEQYF.

This clone appeared a few times. The chain is built from TRBV7-2 and TRBJ2-5; 9 bases map to TRBD2. V trimming: 5 bases; J trimming: 4 bases; junction bases outside the gene matches: 14. The CDR3 is 17 residues long. The germline gives CDR1 SGHTA, CDR2 FQGNSA. The CDR3 reads CASSPGGLAGVGETQYF. The CDR3 DNA follows: TGTGCCAGCAGCCCCGGGGGATTAGCGGGAGTAGGAGAGACCCAGTACTTC. Variable domain in full (rest from reference TRBV7-2 and TRBJ2-5): GAGVSQSPSNKVTEKGKDVELRCDPISGHTALYWYRQSLGQGLEFLIYFQGNSAPDKSGLPSDRFSAERTGGSVSTLTIQRTQQEDSAVYLCASSPGGLAGVGETQYFGPGTRLLVL.

A few counts support this clone. The CDR3 here is CASSHRGWNQPQHF. The CDR3, as DNA: TGTGCCAGTAGCCACAGGGGATGGAATCAGCCCCAGCATTTT. The rearrangement uses TRBV19 and TRBJ1-5; 7 bases fit TRBD1. The germline V gene encodes CDR1 LNHDA and CDR2 SQIVND (reference sequence). J was trimmed by 4 bases and V by 6 bases; bases with no gene match: 6. The CDR3 is 14 residues long.